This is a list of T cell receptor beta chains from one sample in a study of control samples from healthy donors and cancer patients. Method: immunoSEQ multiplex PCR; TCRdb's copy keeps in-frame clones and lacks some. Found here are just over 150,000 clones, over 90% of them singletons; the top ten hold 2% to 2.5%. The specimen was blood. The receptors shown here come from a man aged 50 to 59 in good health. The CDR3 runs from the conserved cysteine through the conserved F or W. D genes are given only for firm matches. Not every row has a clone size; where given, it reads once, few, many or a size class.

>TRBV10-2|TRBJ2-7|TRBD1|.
CASSELRTGDYEQYF
TGCGCCAGCAGTGAGCTAAGGACAGGGGACTACGAGCAGTACTTC
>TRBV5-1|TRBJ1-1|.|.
CASTPLVLTGGEAFF
TGCGCCAGCACCCCCTTAGTCCTAACGGGAGGTGAAGCTTTCTTT
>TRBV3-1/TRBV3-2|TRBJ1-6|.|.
CASSQIQGNSPLHF
TGTGCCAGCAGCCAGATACAGGGTAATTCACCCCTCCACTTT
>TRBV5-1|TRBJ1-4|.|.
CASSAQAAGPEKLFF
TGCGCCAGCAGCGCCCAGGCCGCAGGGCCAGAAAAACTGTTTTTT
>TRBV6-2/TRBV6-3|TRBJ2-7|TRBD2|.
CASSYTGTSATYEQYF
TGTGCCAGCAGTTACACCGGGACTAGCGCCACCTACGAGCAGTACTTC
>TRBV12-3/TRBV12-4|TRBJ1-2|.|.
CASSAGQNYGYTF
TGTGCCAGCAGCGCCGGACAAAACTATGGCTACACCTTC
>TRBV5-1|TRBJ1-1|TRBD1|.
CASSSGDRGHTEAFF
TGCGCCAGCAGCTCGGGAGACAGGGGACACACTGAAGCTTTCTTT
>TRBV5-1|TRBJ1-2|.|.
CASSPDRPGYTF
TGCGCCAGCAGCCCCGACAGACCTGGCTACACCTTC
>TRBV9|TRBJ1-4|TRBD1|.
CASSVGQGLEKLFF
TGTGCCAGCAGCGTTGGACAGGGGCTCGAAAAACTGTTTTTT
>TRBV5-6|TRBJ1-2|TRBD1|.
CASSSDRTYGYTF
TGTGCCAGCAGCTCGGACAGGACCTATGGCTACACCTTC
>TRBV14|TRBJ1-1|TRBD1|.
CASSQRIQGAEAFF
TGTGCCAGCAGCCAGAGAATACAGGGGGCTGAAGCTTTCTTT
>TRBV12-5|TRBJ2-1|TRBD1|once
CASGLSGTGNEQFF
TGTGCTAGTGGTTTGTCCGGGACAGGAAATGAGCAGTTCTTC
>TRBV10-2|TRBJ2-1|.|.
CASLGAASIDEQFF
TGCGCCAGCCTTGGGGCAGCTTCGATCGATGAGCAGTTCTTC
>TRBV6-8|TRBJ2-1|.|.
CASSYGGGREQFF
TGTGCCAGCAGCTATGGGGGAGGTAGGGAGCAGTTCTTC